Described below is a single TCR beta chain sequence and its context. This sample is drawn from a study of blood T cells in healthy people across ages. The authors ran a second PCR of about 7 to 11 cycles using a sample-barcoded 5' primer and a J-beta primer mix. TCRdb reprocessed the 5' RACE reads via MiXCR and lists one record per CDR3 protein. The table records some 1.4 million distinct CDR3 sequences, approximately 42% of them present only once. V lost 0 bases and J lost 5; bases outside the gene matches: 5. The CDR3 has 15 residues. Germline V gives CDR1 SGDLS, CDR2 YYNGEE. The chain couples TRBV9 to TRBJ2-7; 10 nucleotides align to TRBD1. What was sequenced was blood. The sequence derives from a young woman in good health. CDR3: CASSVDGTGADEQYF. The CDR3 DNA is TGTGCCAGCAGCGTAGATGGGACAGGGGCCGACGAGCAGTACTTC.